The clone carrying this TCR beta chain was observed at least ten times. The antigen remains unidentified. A universal primer binding site was introduced by template switching. The final cDNA contained unique molecular identifiers. Using its own MiXCR run on the 5' RACE reads, TCRdb lists one record per CDR3 protein. The sample records about 150,000 distinct CDR3 sequences, under 4.5% being singletons. The sample belongs to a study of identical twins. Study findings and constraints: In cord blood, abundant beta clonotypes had fewer insertions; memory showed no trend. An excess of low generation probability was shown by twin-shared out-of-frame alpha sequences.

There are 15 residues in the CDR3. V lost 4 bases and J lost 7; bases outside the gene matches: 11. Per germline, CDR1 SGHRS and CDR2 YFSETQ. Healthy Caucasian donors formed the entire cohort. The J gene is TRBJ2-7, the V gene TRBV5-1; 10 bases line up with TRBD1. The TCR originated in a man aged 18 to 29 in good health. Material for sequencing was memory T cells sorted from blood. For the CDR3, the DNA is TGCGCCAGCAGCCCTGAGGGACAGGGGATGAGGGAGCAGTACTTC. Encoded protein: CASSPEGQGMREQYF. The variable domain in full, completed from reference TRBV5-1 and TRBJ2-7, reads KAGVTQTPRYLIKTRGQQVTLSCSPISGHRSVSWYQQTPGQGLQFLFEYFSETQRNKGNFPGRFSGRQFSNSRSEMNVSTLELGDSALYLCASSPEGQGMREQYFGPGTRLTVT.